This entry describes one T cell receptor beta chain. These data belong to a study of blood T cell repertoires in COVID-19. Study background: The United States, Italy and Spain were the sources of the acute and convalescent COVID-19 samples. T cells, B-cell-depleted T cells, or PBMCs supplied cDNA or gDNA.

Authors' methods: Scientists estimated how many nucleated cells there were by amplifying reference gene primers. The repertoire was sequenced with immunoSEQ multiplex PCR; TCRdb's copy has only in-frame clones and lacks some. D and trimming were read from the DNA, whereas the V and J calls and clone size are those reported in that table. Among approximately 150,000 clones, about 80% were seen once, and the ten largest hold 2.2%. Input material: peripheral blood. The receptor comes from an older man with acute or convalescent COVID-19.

The CDR3 coding sequence is TGCGCCAGCCGCGAGGGACTAGGACTCTCTGGGGCCAACGTCCTGACTTTC. It codes for CASREGLGLSGANVLTF. This chain uses TRBV10-2 with TRBJ2-6, with TRBD2 identical over 8 bases. CDR3 length equals 17 residues. Germline loops: CDR1 WSHSY, CDR2 SAAADI. J lost 0 bases, V lost 8 bases, and 9 bases had no gene match.